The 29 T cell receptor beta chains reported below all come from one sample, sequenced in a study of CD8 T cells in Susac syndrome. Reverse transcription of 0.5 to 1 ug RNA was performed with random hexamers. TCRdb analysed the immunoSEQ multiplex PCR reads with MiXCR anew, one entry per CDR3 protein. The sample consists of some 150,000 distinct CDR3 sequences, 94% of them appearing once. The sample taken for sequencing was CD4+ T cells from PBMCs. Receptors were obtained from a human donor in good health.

CDR3: CASSVGEGSNTGELFF. The CDR3 DNA reads as TGTGCCAGCAGCGTAGGGGAGGGGAGTAACACCGGGGAGCTGTTTTTT. This sequence joins TRBV9 and TRBJ2-2; TRBD2 matches at 7 bases. This CDR3 is 16 amino acids long. Germline CDR1 reads SGDLS; CDR2 reads YYNGEE. Trimming cost V 0 bases and J 2 bases; bases outside gene matches: 4.

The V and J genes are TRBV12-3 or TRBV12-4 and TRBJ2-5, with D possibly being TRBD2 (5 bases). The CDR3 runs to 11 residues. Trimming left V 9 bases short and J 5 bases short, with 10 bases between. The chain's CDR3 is CASGLGETQYF. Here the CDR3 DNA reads TGTGCCAGTGGACTCGGTGAGACCCAGTACTTC.

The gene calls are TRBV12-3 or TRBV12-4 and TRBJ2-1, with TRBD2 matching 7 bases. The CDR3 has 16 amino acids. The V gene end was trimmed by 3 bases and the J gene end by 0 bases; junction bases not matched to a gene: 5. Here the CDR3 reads CASSFRGLLSYNEQFF. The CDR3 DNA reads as TGTGCCAGCAGTTTTCGGGGACTACTCTCCTACAATGAGCAGTTCTTC.

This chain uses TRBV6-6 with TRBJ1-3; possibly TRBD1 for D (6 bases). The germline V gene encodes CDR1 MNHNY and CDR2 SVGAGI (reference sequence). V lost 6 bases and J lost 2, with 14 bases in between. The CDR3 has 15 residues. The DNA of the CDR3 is TGTGCCAGCAGCTGGCAGGGGACAACTGGAAACACCATATATTTT. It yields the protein CASSWQGTTGNTIYF.

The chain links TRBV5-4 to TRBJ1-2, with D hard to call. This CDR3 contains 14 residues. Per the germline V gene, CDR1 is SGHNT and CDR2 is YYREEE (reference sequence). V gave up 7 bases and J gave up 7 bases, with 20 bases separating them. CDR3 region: CASGSRTVDPGYTF. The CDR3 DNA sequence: TGTGCCAGCGGCTCTCGCACCGTAGATCCTGGCTACACCTTC.

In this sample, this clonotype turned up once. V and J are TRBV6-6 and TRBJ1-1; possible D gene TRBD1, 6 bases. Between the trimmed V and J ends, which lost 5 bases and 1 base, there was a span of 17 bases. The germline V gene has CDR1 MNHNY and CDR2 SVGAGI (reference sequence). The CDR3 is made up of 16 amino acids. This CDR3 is CASSLWDISSNTEAFF. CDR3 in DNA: TGTGCCAGCAGTCTTTGGGACATAAGCTCGAACACTGAAGCTTTCTTT.

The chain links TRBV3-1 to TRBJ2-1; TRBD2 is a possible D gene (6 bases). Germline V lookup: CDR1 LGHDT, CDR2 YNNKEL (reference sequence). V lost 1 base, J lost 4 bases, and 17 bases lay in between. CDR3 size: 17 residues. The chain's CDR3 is CASSQVTRGAGYNEQFF. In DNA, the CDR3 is TGTGCCAGCAGCCAAGTAACCCGCGGGGCGGGGTACAATGAGCAGTTCTTC.

CDR3 sequence: CASSTLAASYNEQFF. The DNA of the CDR3 is TGTGCCAGTAGTACCCTGGCGGCCTCCTACAATGAGCAGTTCTTC. The chain is built from TRBV19 and TRBJ2-1; D gene unclear. The CDR3 has 15 amino acids. V was shortened by 4 bases and J by 0 bases, with 10 bases between the two germline ends. Germline V CDR1 and CDR2: LNHDA, SQIVND (reference sequence). Complete variable domain (other parts from reference TRBV19 and TRBJ2-1): DGGITQSPKYLFRKEGQNVTLSCEQNLNHDAMYWYRQDPGQGLRLIYYSQIVNDFQKGDIAEGYSVSREKKESFPLTVTSAQKNPTAFYLCASSTLAASYNEQFFGPGTRLTVL.

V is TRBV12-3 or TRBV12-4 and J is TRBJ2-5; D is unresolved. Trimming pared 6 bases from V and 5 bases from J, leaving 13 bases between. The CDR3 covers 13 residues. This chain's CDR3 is CASSLLSDETQYF. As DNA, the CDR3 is TGTGCCAGCAGCCTCCTGAGCGACGAGACCCAGTACTTC.

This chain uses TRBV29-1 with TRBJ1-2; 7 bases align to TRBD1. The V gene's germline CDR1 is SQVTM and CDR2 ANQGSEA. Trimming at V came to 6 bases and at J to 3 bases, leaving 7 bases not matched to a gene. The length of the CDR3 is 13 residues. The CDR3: CSVRDREDYGYTF. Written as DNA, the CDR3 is TGCAGCGTCAGAGACAGGGAAGACTATGGCTACACCTTC.

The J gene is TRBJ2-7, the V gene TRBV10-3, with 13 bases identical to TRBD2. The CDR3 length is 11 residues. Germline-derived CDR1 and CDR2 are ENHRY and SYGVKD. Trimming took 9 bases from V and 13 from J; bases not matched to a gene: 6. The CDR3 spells CAIGLAGDLYF. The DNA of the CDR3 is TGTGCCATAGGACTAGCGGGAGACCTCTACTTC.

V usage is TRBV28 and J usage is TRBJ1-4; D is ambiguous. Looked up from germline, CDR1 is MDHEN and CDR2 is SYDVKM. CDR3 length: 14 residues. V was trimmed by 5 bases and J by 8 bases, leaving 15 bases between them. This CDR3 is CASSQTLIVEKLFF. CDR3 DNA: TGTGCCAGCAGTCAGACCCTGATTGTGGAAAAACTGTTTTTT. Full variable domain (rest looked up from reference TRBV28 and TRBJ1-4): DVKVTQSSRYLVKRTGEKVFLECVQDMDHENMFWYRQDPGLGLRLIYFSYDVKMKEKGDIPEGYSVSREKKERFSLILESASTNQTSMYLCASSQTLIVEKLFFGSGTQLSVL.

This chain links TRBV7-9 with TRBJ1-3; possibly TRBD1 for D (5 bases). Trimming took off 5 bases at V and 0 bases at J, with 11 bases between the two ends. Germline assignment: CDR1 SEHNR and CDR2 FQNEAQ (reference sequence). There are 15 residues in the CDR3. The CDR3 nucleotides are TGTGCCAGCAGCCCGGGACTGCACTCTGGAAACACCATATATTTT. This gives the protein CASSPGLHSGNTIYF.

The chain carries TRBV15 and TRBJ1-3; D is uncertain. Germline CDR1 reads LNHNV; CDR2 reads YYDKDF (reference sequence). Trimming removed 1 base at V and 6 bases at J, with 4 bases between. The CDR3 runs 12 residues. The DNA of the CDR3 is TGTGCCACCAGCAGAGCTCAAAACACCATATATTTT. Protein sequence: CATSRAQNTIYF.

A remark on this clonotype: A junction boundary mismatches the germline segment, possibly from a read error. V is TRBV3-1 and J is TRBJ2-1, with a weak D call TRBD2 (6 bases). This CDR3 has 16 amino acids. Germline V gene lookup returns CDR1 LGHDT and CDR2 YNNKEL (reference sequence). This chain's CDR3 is CASSQALGLQYNEQFF. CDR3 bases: TGTGCCAGCAGTCAAGCTTTGGGACTTCAATACAATGAGCAGTTCTTC.

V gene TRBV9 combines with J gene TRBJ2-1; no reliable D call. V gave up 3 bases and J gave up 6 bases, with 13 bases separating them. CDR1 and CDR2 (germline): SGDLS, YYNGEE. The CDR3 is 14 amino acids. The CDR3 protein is CASSALGRVNEQFF. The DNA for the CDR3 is TGTGCCAGCAGCGCCCTCGGACGGGTCAATGAGCAGTTCTTC.

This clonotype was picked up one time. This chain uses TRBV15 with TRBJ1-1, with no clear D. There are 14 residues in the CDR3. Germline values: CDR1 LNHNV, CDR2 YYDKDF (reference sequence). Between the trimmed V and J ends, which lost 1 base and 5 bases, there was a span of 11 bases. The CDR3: CATSRVGFGTEAFF. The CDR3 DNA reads TGTGCCACCAGCAGAGTGGGGTTTGGGACTGAAGCTTTCTTT.

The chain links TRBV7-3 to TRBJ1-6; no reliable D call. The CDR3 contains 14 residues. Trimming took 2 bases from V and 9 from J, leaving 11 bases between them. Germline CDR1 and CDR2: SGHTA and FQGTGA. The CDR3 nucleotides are TGTGCCAGCAGCTTACTTGGGAGCAGTTCACCCCTCCACTTT. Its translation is CASSLLGSSSPLHF.

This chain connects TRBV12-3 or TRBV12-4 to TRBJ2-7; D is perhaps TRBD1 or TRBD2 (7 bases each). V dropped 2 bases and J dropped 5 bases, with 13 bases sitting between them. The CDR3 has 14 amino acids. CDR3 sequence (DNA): TGTGCCAGCAGTTTACGACAGGGAGGGAACGAGCAGTACTTC. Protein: CASSLRQGGNEQYF.

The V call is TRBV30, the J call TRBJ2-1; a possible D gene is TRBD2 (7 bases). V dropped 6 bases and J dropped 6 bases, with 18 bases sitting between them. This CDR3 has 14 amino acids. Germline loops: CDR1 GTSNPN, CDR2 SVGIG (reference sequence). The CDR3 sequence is CACLQGGVGNEQFF. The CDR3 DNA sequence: TGTGCCTGCCTACAGGGAGGGGTCGGCAATGAGCAGTTCTTC.

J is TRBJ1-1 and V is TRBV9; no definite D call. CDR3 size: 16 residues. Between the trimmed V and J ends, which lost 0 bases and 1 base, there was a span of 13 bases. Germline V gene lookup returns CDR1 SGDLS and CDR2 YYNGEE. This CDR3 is CASSVAGVTTNTEAFF. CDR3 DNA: TGTGCCAGCAGCGTAGCCGGGGTTACCACGAACACTGAAGCTTTCTTT.

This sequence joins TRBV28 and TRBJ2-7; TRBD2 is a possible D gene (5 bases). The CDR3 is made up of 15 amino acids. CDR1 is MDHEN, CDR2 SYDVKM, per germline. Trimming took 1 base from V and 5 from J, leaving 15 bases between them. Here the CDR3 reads CASSLYGLVGNEQYF. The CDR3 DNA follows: TGTGCCAGCAGTTTATATGGCTTAGTCGGGAACGAGCAGTACTTC. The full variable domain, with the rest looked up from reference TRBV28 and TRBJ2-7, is DVKVTQSSRYLVKRTGEKVFLECVQDMDHENMFWYRQDPGLGLRLIYFSYDVKMKEKGDIPEGYSVSREKKERFSLILESASTNQTSMYLCASSLYGLVGNEQYFGPGTRLTVT.

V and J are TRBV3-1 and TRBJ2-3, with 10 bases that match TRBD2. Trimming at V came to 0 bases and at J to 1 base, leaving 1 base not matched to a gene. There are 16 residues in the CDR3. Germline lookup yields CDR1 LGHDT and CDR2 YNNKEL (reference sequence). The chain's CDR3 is CASSQDLAGGTDTQYF. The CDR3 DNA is TGTGCCAGCAGCCAAGATCTAGCGGGAGGCACAGATACGCAGTATTTT.

As DNA, the CDR3 is TGCGCCAGCAGCGTTCGGGGACAGTCATTCTATGGCTACACCTTC. It yields the protein CASSVRGQSFYGYTF. The gene calls are TRBV5-1 and TRBJ1-2, with 7 positions matching TRBD1. Germline assignment: CDR1 SGHRS and CDR2 YFSETQ. V lost 4 bases and J lost 4; bases outside the gene matches: 10. This CDR3 is 15 amino acids long.

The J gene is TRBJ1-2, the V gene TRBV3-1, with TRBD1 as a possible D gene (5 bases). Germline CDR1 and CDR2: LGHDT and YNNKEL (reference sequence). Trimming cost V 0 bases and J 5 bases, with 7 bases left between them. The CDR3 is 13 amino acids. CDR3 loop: CASSQEAGYGYTF. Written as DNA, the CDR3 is TGTGCCAGCAGCCAAGAAGCAGGGTATGGCTACACCTTC.

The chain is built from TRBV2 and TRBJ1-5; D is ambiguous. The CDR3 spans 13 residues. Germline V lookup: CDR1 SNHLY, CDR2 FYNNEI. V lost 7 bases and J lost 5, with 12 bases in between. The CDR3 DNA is TGTGCCAGCAACGCCCGGGCGGATCAGCCCCAGCATTTT. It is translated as CASNARADQPQHF. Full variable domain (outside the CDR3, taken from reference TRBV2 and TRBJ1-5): EPEVTQTPSHQVTQMGQEVILRCVPISNHLYFYWYRQILGQKVEFLVSFYNNEISEKSEIFDDQFSVERPDGSNFTLKIRSTKLEDSAMYFCASNARADQPQHFGDGTRLSIL.

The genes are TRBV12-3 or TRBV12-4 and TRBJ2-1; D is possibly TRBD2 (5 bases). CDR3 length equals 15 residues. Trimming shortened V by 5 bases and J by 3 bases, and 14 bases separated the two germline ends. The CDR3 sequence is CASSPRDPRYNEQFF. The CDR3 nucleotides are TGTGCCAGCAGTCCCCGGGATCCCCGCTACAATGAGCAGTTCTTC.

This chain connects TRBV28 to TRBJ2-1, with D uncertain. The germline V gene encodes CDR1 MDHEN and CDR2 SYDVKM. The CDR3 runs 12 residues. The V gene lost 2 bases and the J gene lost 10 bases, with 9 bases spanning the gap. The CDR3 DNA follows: TGTGCCAGCAGTTTAATTTTTCCCGAGCAGTTCTTC. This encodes CASSLIFPEQFF.

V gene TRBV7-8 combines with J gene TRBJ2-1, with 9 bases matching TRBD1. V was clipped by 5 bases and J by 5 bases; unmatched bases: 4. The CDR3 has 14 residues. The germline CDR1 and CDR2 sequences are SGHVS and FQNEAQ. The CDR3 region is CASSLRTGDNEQFF. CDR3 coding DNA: TGTGCCAGCAGCCTCCGGACAGGGGACAATGAGCAGTTCTTC. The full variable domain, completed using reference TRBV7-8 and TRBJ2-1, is GAGVSQSPRYKVAKRGQDVALRCDPISGHVSLFWYQQALGQGPEFLTYFQNEAQLDKSGLPSDRFFAERPEGSVSTLKIQRTQQEDSAVYLCASSLRTGDNEQFFGPGTRLTVL.